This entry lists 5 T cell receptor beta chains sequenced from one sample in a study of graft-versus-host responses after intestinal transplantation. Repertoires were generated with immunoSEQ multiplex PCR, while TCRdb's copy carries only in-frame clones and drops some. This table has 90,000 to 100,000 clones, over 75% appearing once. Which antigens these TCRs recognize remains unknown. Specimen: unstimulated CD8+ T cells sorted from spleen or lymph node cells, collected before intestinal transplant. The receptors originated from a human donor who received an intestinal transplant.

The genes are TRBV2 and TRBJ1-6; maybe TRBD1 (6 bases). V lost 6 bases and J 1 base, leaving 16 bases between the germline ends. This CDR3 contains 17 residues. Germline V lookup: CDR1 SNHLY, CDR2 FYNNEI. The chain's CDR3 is CASRAGGAASYNSPLHF. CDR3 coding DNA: TGTGCCAGCAGAGCCGGGGGGGCGGCTTCCTATAATTCACCCCTCCACTTT. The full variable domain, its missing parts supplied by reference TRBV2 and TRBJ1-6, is EPEVTQTPSHQVTQMGQEVILRCVPISNHLYFYWYRQILGQKVEFLVSFYNNEISEKSEIFDDQFSVERPDGSNFTLKIRSTKLEDSAMYFCASRAGGAASYNSPLHFGNGTRLTVT.

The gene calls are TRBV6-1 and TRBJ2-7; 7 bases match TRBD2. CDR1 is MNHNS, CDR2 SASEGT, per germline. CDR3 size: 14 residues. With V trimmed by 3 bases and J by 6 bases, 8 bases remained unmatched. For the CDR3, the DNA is TGTGCCAGCAGTGATGAGCGGGATAGACTCGAGCAGTACTTC. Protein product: CASSDERDRLEQYF.

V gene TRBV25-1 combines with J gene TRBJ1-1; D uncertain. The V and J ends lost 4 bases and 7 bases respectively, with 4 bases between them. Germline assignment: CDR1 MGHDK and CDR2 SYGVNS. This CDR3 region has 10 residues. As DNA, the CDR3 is TGTGCCAGCAGTGGGCATGAAGCTTTCTTT. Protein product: CASSGHEAFF.

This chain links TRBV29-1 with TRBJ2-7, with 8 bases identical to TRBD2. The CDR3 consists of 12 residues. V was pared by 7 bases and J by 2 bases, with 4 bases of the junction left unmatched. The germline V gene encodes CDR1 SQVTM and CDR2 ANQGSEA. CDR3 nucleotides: TGCAGCGCGGGGGGGGACCCCTACGAGCAGTACTTC. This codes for CSAGGDPYEQYF.

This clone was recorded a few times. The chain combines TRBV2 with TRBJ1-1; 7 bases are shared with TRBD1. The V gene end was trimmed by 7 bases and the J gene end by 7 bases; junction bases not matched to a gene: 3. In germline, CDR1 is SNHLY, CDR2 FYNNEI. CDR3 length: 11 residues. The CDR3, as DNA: TGTGCCAGCATAAGGGGGCTTGAAGCTTTCTTT. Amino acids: CASIRGLEAFF.